Listed below are T cell receptor beta chains from one sample, sequenced in a study of CD8+CD57+ T cells in acquired aplastic anemia. TCRdb reprocessed the reads via MiXCR and lists one record per CDR3 protein. This table has about 180,000 distinct CDR3 sequences, about 50% appearing once. Material for sequencing was sorted CD4+, CD8+, or CD8+CD57+ T cells (not recorded which) from PBMCs. The receptors stem from a human donor with aplastic anemia. CDR3s include the opening cysteine and the closing phenylalanine or tryptophan. D genes are given only for firm matches. For some rows the clone size is stated as once, few or many, or as a class when expanded; others skip it.

v_gene,j_gene,abundance,d_gene,CDR3aa,CDR3nt
TRBV7-9,TRBJ2-2,.,.,CASSPQGSDTGELFF,TGTGCCAGCAGTCCGCAGGGGTCCGACACCGGGGAGCTGTTTTTT
TRBV24-1,TRBJ2-3,many,TRBD1,CATSDGTGVTDTQYF,TGTGCCACCAGTGATGGGACAGGGGTCACAGATACGCAGTATTTT
TRBV6-2/TRBV6-3,TRBJ1-1,.,.,CASSDSLNGEAFF,TGTGCCAGCTCGGACAGCCTTAACGGGGAAGCTTTCTTT
TRBV5-1,TRBJ1-6,.,TRBD1,CASSYQTGRDSPLHF,TGCGCCAGCAGCTACCAGACAGGGCGCGATTCACCCCTCCACTTT
TRBV3-1,TRBJ2-6,many,.,CASSHSGANVLTF,TGTGCCAGCAGCCACTCTGGGGCCAACGTCCTGACTTTC
TRBV2,TRBJ2-7,few,TRBD2,CAASSGASYEQYF,TGTGCCGCTTCAAGCGGGGCAAGCTACGAGCAGTACTTC
TRBV10-3,TRBJ2-7,.,TRBD1,CASAQGYEQYF,TGTGCCTCAGCACAGGGGTACGAGCAGTACTTC
TRBV19,TRBJ1-2,.,.,CASRRGAEGYTF,TGTGCCAGTAGACGGGGCGCGGAAGGCTACACCTTC
TRBV29-1,TRBJ2-7,.,.,CSVEGGEVYEQYF,TGCAGCGTTGAAGGAGGGGAAGTCTACGAGCAGTACTTC
TRBV5-4,TRBJ1-2,few,.,CASRGARGESYGYTF,TGTGCCAGCAGGGGTGCCCGGGGGGAATCCTATGGCTACACCTTC
TRBV25-1,TRBJ2-4,.,.,CASSDTRAAKNTQYF,TGTGCCAGCAGTGATACCCGAGCAGCCAAAAACACTCAGTACTTC
TRBV10-3,TRBJ1-2,once,.,CAISEPRDHGYTF,TGTGCCATCAGTGAGCCGCGTGACCATGGCTACACCTTC
TRBV10-3,TRBJ2-7,.,TRBD1,CASSESRQGTAQYF,TGTGCCAGCAGTGAATCTCGACAGGGTACGGCGCAGTACTTC
TRBV3-1,TRBJ2-7,many,.,CASSQGLSSSYEQYF,TGTGCCAGCAGCCAAGGACTGTCATCCTCCTACGAGCAGTACTTC
TRBV27,TRBJ1-2,few,.,CASRGGGGYGYTF,TGTGCCAGCAGGGGGGGAGGTGGTTATGGCTACACCTTC
TRBV11-3,TRBJ2-5,.,.,CASSLGGNQEIQYF,TGTGCCAGCAGCCTTGGGGGGAACCAAGAGATCCAGTACTTC
TRBV6-5,TRBJ1-6,many,.,CASRASSYNSPLHF,TGTGCCAGCCGGGCGAGCTCCTATAATTCACCCCTCCACTTT
TRBV25-1,TRBJ2-5,once,.,CASSRPGAEETQYF,TGTGCCAGCAGCCGACCGGGGGCAGAGGAGACCCAGTACTTC
TRBV24-1,TRBJ1-2,few,TRBD1,CATSDSGTAIYGYTF,TGTGCCACCAGTGATTCCGGGACAGCCATCTATGGCTACACCTTC
TRBV19,TRBJ2-2,.,TRBD1,CAIKVGTGFTGELFF,TGTGCCATTAAAGTAGGGACAGGTTTTACCGGGGAGCTGTTTTTT
TRBV24-1,TRBJ1-1,.,TRBD1,CATSDPRQGNTEAFF,TGTGCCACCAGTGATCCCCGACAGGGAAACACTGAAGCTTTCTTT
TRBV7-3,TRBJ1-5,.,.,CASSVSITQPQHF,TGTGCCAGCAGCGTATCGATTACGCAGCCCCAGCATTTT
TRBV5-4,TRBJ2-1,.,.,CASSSPPLGQFF,TGTGCCAGCAGCTCACCACCTTTGGGGCAGTTCTTC
TRBV19,TRBJ1-1,.,.,CASEEFGERNTEAFF,TGTGCCAGTGAAGAGTTTGGGGAGAGGAACACTGAAGCTTTCTTT
TRBV24-1,TRBJ1-2,many,.,CATSVAGSNYGYTF,TGTGCCACCAGTGTCGCTGGGTCTAACTATGGCTACACCTTC
TRBV7-9,TRBJ2-3,.,.,CASSSDITDTQYF,TGTGCCAGCAGCTCCGACATCACAGATACGCAGTATTTT
TRBV15,TRBJ1-1,.,TRBD1,CATSRGTVEAFF,TGTGCCACCAGCAGGGGGACAGTCGAAGCTTTCTTT
TRBV24-1,TRBJ1-1,few,TRBD1,CASSHRGGNTEAFF,TGTGCCAGCAGCCACAGGGGGGGGAACACTGAAGCTTTCTTT